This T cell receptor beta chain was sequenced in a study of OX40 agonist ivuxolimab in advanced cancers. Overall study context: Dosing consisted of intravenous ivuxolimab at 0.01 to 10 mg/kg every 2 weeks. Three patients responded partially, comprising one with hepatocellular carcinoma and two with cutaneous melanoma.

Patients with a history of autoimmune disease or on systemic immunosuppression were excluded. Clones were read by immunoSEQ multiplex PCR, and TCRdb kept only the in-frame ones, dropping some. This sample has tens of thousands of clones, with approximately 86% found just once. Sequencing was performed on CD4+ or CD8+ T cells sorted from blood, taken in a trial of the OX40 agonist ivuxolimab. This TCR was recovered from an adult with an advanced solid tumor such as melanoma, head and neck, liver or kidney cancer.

CDR3 sequence (DNA): TGTGCCAGTAGTAGCCGACAGGGAATAGGGCAGCCCCAGCATTTT. It yields the protein CASSSRQGIGQPQHF. This sequence joins TRBV19 and TRBJ1-5; TRBD1 agrees at 7 bases. The CDR3 runs to 15 residues. Germline values: CDR1 LNHDA, CDR2 SQIVND (reference sequence). With 4 bases clipped from V and 7 bases from J, the junction kept 10 bases outside the gene matches.